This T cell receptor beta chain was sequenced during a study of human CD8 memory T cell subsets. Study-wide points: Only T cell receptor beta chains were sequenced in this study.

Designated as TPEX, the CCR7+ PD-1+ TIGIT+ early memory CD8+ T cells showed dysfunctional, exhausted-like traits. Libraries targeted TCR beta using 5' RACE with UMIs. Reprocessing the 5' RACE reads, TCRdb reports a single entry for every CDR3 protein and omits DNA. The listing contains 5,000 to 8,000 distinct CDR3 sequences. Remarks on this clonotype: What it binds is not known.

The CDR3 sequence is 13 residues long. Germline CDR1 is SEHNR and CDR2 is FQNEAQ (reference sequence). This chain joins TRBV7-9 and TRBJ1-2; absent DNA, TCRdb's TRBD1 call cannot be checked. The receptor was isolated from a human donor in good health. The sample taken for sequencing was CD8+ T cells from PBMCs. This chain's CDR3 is CASSLHTGNGYTF.